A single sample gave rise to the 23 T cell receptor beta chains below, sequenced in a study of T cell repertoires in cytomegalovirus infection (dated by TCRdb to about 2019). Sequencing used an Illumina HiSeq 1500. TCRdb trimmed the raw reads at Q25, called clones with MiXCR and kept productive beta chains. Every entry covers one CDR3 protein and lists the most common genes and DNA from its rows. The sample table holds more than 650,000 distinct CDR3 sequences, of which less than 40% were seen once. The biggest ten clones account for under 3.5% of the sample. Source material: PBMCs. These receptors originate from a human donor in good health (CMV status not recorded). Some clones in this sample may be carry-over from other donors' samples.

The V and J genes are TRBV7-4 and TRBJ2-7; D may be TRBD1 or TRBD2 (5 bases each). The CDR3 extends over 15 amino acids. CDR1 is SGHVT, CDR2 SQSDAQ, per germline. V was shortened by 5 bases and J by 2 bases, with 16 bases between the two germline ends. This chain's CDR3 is CASSGFGTDAYEQYF. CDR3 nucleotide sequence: TGTGCCAGCAGCGGGTTTGGGACGGACGCCTACGAGCAGTACTTC.

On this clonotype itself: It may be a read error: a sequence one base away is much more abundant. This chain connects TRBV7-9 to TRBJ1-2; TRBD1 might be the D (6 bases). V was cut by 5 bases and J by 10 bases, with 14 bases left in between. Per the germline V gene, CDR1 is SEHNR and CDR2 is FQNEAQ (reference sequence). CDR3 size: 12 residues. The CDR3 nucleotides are TGTGCCAGCAGCCACGACGAGGGGGTCTACACCTTC. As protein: CASSHDEGVYTF.

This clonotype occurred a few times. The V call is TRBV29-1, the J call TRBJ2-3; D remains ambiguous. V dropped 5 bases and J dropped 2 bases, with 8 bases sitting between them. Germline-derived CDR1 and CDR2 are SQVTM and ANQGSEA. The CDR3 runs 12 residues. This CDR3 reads CSVRLDTDTQYF. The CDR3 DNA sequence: TGCAGCGTTAGGTTAGACACAGATACGCAGTATTTT.

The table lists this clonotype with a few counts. The DNA of the CDR3 is TGTGCCAGCAGCCCAGGGGAGGGCGGCCGTCCGCAGTATTTT. As protein: CASSPGEGGRPQYF. The V and J genes are TRBV7-3 and TRBJ2-3; weak D call: TRBD2 (7 bases). Germline loops: CDR1 SGHTA, CDR2 FQGTGA. Trimming cost V 5 bases and J 10 bases, with 19 bases left between them. This CDR3 has 14 amino acids. Filled out from reference TRBV7-3 and TRBJ2-3, the complete variable domain reads GAGVSQTPSNKVTEKGKYVELRCDPISGHTALYWYRQSLGQGPEFLIYFQGTGAADDSGLPNDRFFAVRPEGSVSTLKIQRTERGDSAVYLCASSPGEGGRPQYFGPGTRLTVL.

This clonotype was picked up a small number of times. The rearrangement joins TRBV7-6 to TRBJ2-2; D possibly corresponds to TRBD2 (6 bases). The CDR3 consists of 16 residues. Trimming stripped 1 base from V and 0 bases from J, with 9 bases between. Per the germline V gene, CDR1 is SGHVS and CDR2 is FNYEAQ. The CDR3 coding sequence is TGTGCCAGCAGCTTAGTCCGGGACTCGAACACCGGGGAGCTGTTTTTT. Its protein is CASSLVRDSNTGELFF. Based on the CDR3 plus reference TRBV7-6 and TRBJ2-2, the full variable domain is GAGVSQSPRYKVTKRGQDVALRCDPISGHVSLYWYRQALGQGPEFLTYFNYEAQQDKSGLPNDRFSAERPEGSISTLTIQRTEQRDSAMYRCASSLVRDSNTGELFFGEGSRLTVL.

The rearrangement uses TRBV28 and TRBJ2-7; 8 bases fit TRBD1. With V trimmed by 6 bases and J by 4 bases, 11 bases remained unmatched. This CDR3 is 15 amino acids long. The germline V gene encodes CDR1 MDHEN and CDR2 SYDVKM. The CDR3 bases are TGTGCCAGCAGCTTTATGACAGGGGACGGTTACGAGCAGTACTTC. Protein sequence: CASSFMTGDGYEQYF.

In DNA, the CDR3 is TGTGCCACCAGACAGGGGCTAAGTCAGCCCCAGCATTTT. Its translation: CATRQGLSQPQHF. The gene calls are TRBV15 and TRBJ1-5; 7 bases map to TRBD1. This CDR3 has 13 amino acids. V lost 6 bases to trimming and J lost 6 bases; unmatched junction nucleotides: 5. Germline CDR1 reads LNHNV; CDR2 reads YYDKDF (reference sequence).

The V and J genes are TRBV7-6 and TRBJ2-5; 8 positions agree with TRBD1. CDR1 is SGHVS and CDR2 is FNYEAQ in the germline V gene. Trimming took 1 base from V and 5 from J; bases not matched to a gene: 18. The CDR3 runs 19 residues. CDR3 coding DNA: TGTGCCAGCAGCTTAGGAGTCGGAGGGCAGGGGGCCCTCCAGGAGACCCAGTACTTC. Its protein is CASSLGVGGQGALQETQYF.

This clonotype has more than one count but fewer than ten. CDR3 region: CASSQGSQRGSYEQYF. The CDR3 nucleotides are TGTGCCAGCAGCCAAGGTAGCCAGCGGGGGTCCTACGAGCAGTACTTC. This chain joins TRBV3-1 and TRBJ2-7; 8 nucleotides agree with TRBD2. J lost 1 base, V lost 1 base, and 6 bases had no gene match. Germline V CDR1 and CDR2: LGHDT, YNNKEL (reference sequence). The CDR3 is 16 residues long.

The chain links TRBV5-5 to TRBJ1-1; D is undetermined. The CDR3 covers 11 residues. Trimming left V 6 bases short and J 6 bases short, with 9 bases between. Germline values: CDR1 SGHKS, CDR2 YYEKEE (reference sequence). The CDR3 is CASTLGAEAFF. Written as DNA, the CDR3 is TGTGCCAGCACCCTCGGGGCTGAAGCTTTCTTT. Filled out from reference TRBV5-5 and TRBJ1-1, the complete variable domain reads DAGVTQSPTHLIKTRGQQVTLRCSPISGHKSVSWYQQVLGQGPQFIFQYYEKEERGRGNFPDRFSARQFPNYSSELNVNALLLGDSALYLCASTLGAEAFFGQGTRLTVV.

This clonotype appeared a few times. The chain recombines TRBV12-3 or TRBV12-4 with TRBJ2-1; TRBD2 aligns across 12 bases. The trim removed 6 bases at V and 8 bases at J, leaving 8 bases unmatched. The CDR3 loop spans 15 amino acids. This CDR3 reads CASSATSGSNDEQFF. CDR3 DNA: TGTGCCAGCAGCGCGACTAGCGGGAGTAACGATGAGCAGTTCTTC.

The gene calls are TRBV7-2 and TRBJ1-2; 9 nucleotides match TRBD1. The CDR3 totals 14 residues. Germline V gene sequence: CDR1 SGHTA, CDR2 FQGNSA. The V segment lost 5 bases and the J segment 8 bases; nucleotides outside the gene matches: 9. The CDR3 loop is CASSPGQGRAGYTF. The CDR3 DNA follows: TGTGCCAGCAGCCCCGGACAGGGGAGGGCCGGCTACACCTTC. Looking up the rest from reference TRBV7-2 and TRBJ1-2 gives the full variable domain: GAGVSQSPSNKVTEKGKDVELRCDPISGHTALYWYRQSLGQGLEFLIYFQGNSAPDKSGLPSDRFSAERTGGSVSTLTIQRTQQEDSAVYLCASSPGQGRAGYTFGSGTRLTVV.

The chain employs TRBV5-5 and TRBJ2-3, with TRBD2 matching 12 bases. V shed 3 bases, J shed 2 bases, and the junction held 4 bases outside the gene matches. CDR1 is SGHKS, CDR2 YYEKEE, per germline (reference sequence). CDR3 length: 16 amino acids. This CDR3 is CASSSLAGGLTDTQYF. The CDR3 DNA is TGTGCCAGCAGCTCACTAGCGGGAGGACTCACAGATACGCAGTATTTT.

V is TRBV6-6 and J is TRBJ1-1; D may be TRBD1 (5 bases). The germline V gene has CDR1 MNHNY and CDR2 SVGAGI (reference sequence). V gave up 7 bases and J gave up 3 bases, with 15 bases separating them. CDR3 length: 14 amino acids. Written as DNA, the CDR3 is TGTGCCAGCATAAAAGGGCGGGGGGACACTGAAGCTTTCTTT. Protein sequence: CASIKGRGDTEAFF.

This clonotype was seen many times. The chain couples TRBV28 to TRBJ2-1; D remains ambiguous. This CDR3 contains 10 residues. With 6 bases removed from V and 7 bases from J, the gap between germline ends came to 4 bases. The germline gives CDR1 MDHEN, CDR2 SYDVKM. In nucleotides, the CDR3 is TGTGCCAGCAGGCATAATGAGCAGTTCTTC. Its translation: CASRHNEQFF.

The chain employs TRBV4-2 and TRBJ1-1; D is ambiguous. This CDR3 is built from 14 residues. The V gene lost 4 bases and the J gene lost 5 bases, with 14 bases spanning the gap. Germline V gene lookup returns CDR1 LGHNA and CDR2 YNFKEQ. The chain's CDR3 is CASSPLGRPTEAFF. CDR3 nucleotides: TGTGCCAGCAGCCCCCTCGGACGGCCTACTGAAGCTTTCTTT.

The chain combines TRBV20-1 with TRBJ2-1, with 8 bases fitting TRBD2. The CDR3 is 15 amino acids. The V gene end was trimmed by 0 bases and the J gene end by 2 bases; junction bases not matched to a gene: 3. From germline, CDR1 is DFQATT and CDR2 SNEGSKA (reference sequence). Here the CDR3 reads CSAREGLAAYNEQFF. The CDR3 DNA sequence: TGCAGTGCTAGAGAAGGACTAGCTGCCTACAATGAGCAGTTCTTC.

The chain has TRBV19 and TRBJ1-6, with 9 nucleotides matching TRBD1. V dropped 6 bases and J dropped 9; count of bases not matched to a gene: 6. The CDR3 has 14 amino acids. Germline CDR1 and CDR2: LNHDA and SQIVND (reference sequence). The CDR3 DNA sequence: TGTGCCAGTAGCGAGGGACAGGGCCGTTCACCCCTCCACTTT. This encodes CASSEGQGRSPLHF.

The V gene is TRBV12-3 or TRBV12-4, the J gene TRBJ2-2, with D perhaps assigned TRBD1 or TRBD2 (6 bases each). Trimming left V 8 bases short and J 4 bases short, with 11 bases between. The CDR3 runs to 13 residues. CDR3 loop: CASRGRRTGELFF. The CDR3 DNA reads TGTGCCAGCCGGGGGCGACGCACCGGGGAGCTGTTTTTT.

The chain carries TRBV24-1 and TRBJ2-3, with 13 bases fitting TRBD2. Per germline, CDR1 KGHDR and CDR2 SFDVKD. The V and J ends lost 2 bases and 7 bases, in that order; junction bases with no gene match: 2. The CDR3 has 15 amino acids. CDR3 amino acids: CATSDSGTSGNTQYF. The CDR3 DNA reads TGTGCCACCAGTGATTCTGGGACTAGCGGGAATACGCAGTATTTT.

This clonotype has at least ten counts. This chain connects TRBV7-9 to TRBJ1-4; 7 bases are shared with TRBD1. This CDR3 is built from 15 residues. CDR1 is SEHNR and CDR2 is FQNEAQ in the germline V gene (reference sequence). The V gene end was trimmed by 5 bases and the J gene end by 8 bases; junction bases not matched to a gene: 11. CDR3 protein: CASSTRTSGGEKLFF. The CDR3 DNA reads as TGTGCCAGCAGCACCCGGACTTCAGGGGGGGAAAAACTGTTTTTT.

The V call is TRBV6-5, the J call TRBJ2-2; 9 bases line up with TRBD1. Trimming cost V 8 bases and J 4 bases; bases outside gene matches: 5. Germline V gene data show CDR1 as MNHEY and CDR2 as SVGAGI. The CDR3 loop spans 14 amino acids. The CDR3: CASGDRARTGELFF. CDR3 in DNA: TGTGCCAGCGGGGACAGGGCACGCACCGGGGAGCTGTTTTTT.

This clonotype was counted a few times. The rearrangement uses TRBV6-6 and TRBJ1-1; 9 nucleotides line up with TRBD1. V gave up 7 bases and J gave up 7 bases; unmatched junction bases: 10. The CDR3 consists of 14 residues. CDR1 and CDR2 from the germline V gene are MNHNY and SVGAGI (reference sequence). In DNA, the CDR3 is TGTGCCAGCATCCAACAGGGGGCTGGGGGTGAAGCTTTCTTT. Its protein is CASIQQGAGGEAFF.